Sequencing of this TCR beta chain was carried out in a study of patients and donors after allogeneic stem cell transplantation. TCRdb passed the RT-PCR reads through MiXCR, listing each CDR3 protein once. The table lists about 960,000 distinct CDR3 sequences, approximately 18% of them singletons. The sample holds a few counts of this clonotype. Germline assignment: CDR1 LGHDT and CDR2 YNNKEL (reference sequence). V was clipped by 4 bases and J by 7 bases; unmatched bases: 4. This CDR3 region has 14 residues. The sequenced sample consisted of blood, either unsorted or a sorted T cell fraction (not recorded which). The V gene is TRBV3-1, the J gene TRBJ2-4; 10 nucleotides agree with TRBD1. The origin of this receptor is a human donor who was either an allogeneic HSCT recipient or a stem cell or donor lymphocyte infusion donor (not recorded which). It is not recorded whose cells these are; they may come from a transplant donor. The chain's CDR3 is CASSLRDRGNIQYF. CDR3 nucleotides: TGTGCCAGCAGCCTCCGGGACAGGGGTAACATTCAGTACTTC.